There are many counts of the clone carrying this T cell receptor beta chain. Antigen unknown. The data belong to a study of blood T cells in healthy people across ages. Overall study context: Using template switching, researchers captured about one barcoded beta molecule for each two T cells. General study results and limits: There were more naive CD4+ cells and higher diversity in long-lived donors than in aged donors.

Per the germline V gene, CDR1 is SGHTA and CDR2 is FQGNSA. This CDR3 is built from 15 residues. Trimming at V came to 5 bases and at J to 4 bases, leaving 6 bases not matched to a gene. The use of a sample-barcoded 5' primer and a J-beta primer mix characterized a second PCR of roughly 7 to 11 cycles. TCRdb called the 5' RACE reads again in MiXCR, with one record for every CDR3 protein. Here the sample spans 550,000 to 650,000 distinct CDR3 sequences, about 30% being singletons. Peripheral blood from each donor was collected in a volume of about 10 milliliters. The source is a woman of 80 years or more in good health. Specimen: blood. J is TRBJ2-1 and V is TRBV7-2; 9 bases match TRBD2. In DNA, the CDR3 is TGTGCCAGCAGCAGTAGCGGGGGCTATTACAATGAGCAGTTCTTC. Amino acid sequence: CASSSSGGYYNEQFF.